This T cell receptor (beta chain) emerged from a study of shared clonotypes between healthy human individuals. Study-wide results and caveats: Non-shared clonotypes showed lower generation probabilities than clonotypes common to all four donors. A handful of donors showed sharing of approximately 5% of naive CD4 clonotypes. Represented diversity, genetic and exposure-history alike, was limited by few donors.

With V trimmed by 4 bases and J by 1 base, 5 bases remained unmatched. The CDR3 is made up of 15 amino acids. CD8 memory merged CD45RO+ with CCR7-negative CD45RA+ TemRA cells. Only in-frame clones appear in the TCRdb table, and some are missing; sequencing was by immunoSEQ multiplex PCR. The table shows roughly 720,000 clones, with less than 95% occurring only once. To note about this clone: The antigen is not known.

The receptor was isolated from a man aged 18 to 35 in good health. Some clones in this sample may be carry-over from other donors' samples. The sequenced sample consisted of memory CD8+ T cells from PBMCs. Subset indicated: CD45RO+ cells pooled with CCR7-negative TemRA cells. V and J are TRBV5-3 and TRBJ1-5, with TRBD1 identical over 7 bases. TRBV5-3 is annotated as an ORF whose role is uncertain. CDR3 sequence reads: CARSLRDSSNQPQHF. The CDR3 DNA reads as TGTGCCAGAAGCCTCCGGGACAGCAGCAATCAGCCCCAGCATTTT.